A selection of T cell receptor beta chains follows, all from one sample in a study of T cells in Graves' hyperthyroidism and ophthalmopathy. MiXCR was run by TCRdb on the multiplex PCR reads, yielding one entry per CDR3 protein. In the table there are 300,000 to 350,000 distinct CDR3 sequences, less than 20% of which are singletons. Sequenced sample: blood. The receptors come from a woman aged 35 to 49 with Graves' ophthalmopathy. CDR3s include the opening cysteine and the closing phenylalanine or tryptophan. The order of the fields is D gene, clone size, V gene, J gene, CDR3 protein, CDR3 DNA. A D gene is named only where the DNA matches it firmly. Clone size is stated in some rows and not others, as once, few, many or a class when expanded.

NA,many,TRBV6-5,TRBJ1-1,CASRKGMNTEAFF,TGTGCCAGCAGAAAGGGGATGAACACTGAAGCTTTCTTT
TRBD1,NA,TRBV11-2,TRBJ1-1,CASSFPGGVGTEAFF,TGTGCCAGCAGCTTCCCAGGGGGGGTCGGCACTGAAGCTTTCTTT
NA,NA,TRBV28,TRBJ1-2,CASSQTARVGYTF,TGTGCCAGCAGTCAGACTGCCAGAGTAGGCTACACCTTC
TRBD2,NA,TRBV20-1,TRBJ2-7,CSARGKAGSTYEQYF,TGCAGTGCTAGAGGGAAAGCGGGGTCCACATACGAGCAGTACTTC
NA,NA,TRBV30,TRBJ1-2,CAWSVRGSGYTF,TGTGCCTGGAGTGTACGGGGGTCTGGCTACACCTTC
NA,many,TRBV12-3/TRBV12-4,TRBJ1-5,CASTAPGEGQPQHF,TGTGCCAGCACCGCACCAGGGGAGGGTCAGCCCCAGCATTTT
NA,few,TRBV18,TRBJ2-7,CASSPESAYEQYF,TGTGCCAGCTCACCCGAGTCGGCCTACGAGCAGTACTTC
NA,many,TRBV6-1,TRBJ2-7,CASSDPNEQYF,TGTGCCAGCAGCGACCCCAACGAGCAGTACTTC
NA,NA,TRBV6-5,TRBJ2-6,CASSYGTPGANVLTF,TGTGCCAGCAGTTACGGGACCCCTGGGGCCAACGTCCTGACTTTC
NA,NA,TRBV13,TRBJ2-2,CASSLQEDTGELFF,TGTGCCAGCAGCCTACAGGAGGACACCGGGGAGCTGTTTTTT
TRBD1,many,TRBV7-8,TRBJ1-5,CASSLGQGNNQPQHF,TGTGCCAGCAGCTTAGGACAGGGTAACAATCAGCCCCAGCATTTT
NA,many,TRBV29-1,TRBJ1-1,CSVDTDGTEAFF,TGCAGCGTTGATACGGATGGCACTGAAGCTTTCTTT
NA,many,TRBV11-2,TRBJ2-7,CASSLNLAPTYEQYF,TGTGCCAGCAGCTTAAATCTAGCGCCTACCTACGAGCAGTACTTC
NA,many,TRBV12-3/TRBV12-4,TRBJ1-5,CASRYGVSNQPQHF,TGTGCCAGCAGGTACGGAGTTAGCAATCAGCCCCAGCATTTT
NA,many,TRBV6-1,TRBJ2-7,CASSDLGGVSPRNEQYF,TGTGCCAGCAGTGATTTGGGGGGTGTATCCCCTAGGAACGAGCAGTACTTC
NA,many,TRBV9,TRBJ1-5,CASSKGISGQPQHF,TGTGCCAGCAGCAAGGGGATTTCGGGGCAGCCCCAGCATTTT
NA,few,TRBV2,TRBJ2-1,CASRGQTWNEQFF,TGTGCCAGCAGGGGACAAACGTGGAATGAGCAGTTCTTC
NA,many,TRBV28,TRBJ1-5,CASSYDSSNQPQHF,TGTGCCAGCAGTTATGACTCTAGCAATCAGCCCCAGCATTTT
NA,many,TRBV29-1,TRBJ2-1,CSVVPSNEQFF,TGCAGCGTTGTACCCAGCAATGAGCAGTTCTTC
TRBD2,many,TRBV24-1,TRBJ2-4,CATSDHNRGLAGRDAKNIQYF,TGTGCCACCAGTGACCACAATCGGGGACTAGCGGGACGGGACGCCAAAAACATTCAGTACTTC
TRBD2,once,TRBV2,TRBJ2-7,CASSEGLAGVREQYF,TGTGCCAGCAGTGAGGGATTAGCGGGAGTCCGCGAGCAGTACTTC
NA,many,TRBV2,TRBJ2-7,CASSEGRLYEQYF,TGTGCCAGCAGTGAAGGACGGCTCTACGAGCAGTACTTC
TRBD1,many,TRBV20-1,TRBJ1-2,CSAVGTGRSNYGYTF,TGCAGTGCCGTCGGGACAGGACGTTCTAACTATGGCTACACCTTC
NA,few,TRBV6-5,TRBJ2-7,CASSYSPGGDPYEQYF,TGTGCCAGCAGTTACTCTCCCGGCGGGGATCCCTACGAGCAGTACTTC
TRBD2,few,TRBV12-3/TRBV12-4,TRBJ2-2,CATILQLAGNTGELFF,TGTGCCACCATCTTACAGCTAGCGGGCAACACCGGGGAGCTGTTTTTT
NA,NA,TRBV6-2/TRBV6-3,TRBJ1-5,CASSYSTARVSDLRMNQPQHF,TGTGCCAGCAGTTACTCGACTGCCCGGGTCTCAGACTTAAGGATGAATCAGCCCCAGCATTTT
NA,NA,TRBV4-1,TRBJ1-1,CASSQGAEFRNTEAFF,TGCGCCAGCAGCCAAGGGGCCGAATTTCGGAACACTGAAGCTTTCTTT
NA,many,TRBV6-5,TRBJ2-5,CASSYSTGETQYF,TGTGCCAGCAGTTACTCGACGGGGGAGACCCAGTACTTC
NA,many,TRBV28,TRBJ1-5,CASSSVQGWSQPQHF,TGTGCCAGCAGTTCCGTACAGGGATGGAGTCAGCCCCAGCATTTT
TRBD2,NA,TRBV27,TRBJ2-7,CASSFRSLADDYEQYF,TGTGCCAGCAGTTTCCGATCACTAGCGGATGATTACGAGCAGTACTTC
TRBD1,many,TRBV3-1,TRBJ2-7,CASSHYRTGSFSYEQYF,TGTGCCAGCAGCCATTACCGGACAGGAAGTTTTTCCTACGAGCAGTACTTC
NA,many,TRBV13,TRBJ1-5,CASSFGGYGQPQHF,TGTGCCAGCAGCTTCGGGGGGTATGGTCAGCCCCAGCATTTT
TRBD1,NA,TRBV7-3,TRBJ1-6,CASSGTGDESPLHF,TGTGCCAGCAGCGGGACAGGGGATGAATCACCCCTCCACTTT
TRBD1,many,TRBV28,TRBJ2-7,CASSYSDRVGYEQYF,TGTGCCAGCAGTTACTCAGACAGGGTCGGGTACGAGCAGTACTTC
TRBD1,many,TRBV12-3/TRBV12-4,TRBJ1-6,CASSKDRANNSPLHF,TGTGCCAGCAGTAAGGACAGGGCGAATAATTCACCCCTCCACTTT
TRBD1,few,TRBV5-4,TRBJ1-2,CASSLRQGDYGYIF,TGTGCCAGCAGCTTGAGACAGGGTGACTATGGCTACATCTTC
NA,many,TRBV28,TRBJ1-3,CASSQTMGGSSGNTIYF,TGTGCCAGCAGTCAAACCATGGGGGGAAGCTCTGGAAACACCATATATTTT
TRBD2,NA,TRBV30,TRBJ2-1,CAWTTSGPRREQFF,TGTGCCTGGACGACTAGCGGACCGAGGCGAGAGCAGTTCTTC
NA,many,TRBV28,TRBJ2-7,CATRQLSEQYF,TGTGCCACCCGACAGCTCTCCGAGCAGTACTTC
NA,many,TRBV27,TRBJ1-2,CASSTQGSGYTF,TGTGCCAGCAGTACCCAGGGTTCTGGCTACACCTTC
TRBD1,many,TRBV6-2/TRBV6-3,TRBJ2-7,CASSAGTGGDEQYF,TGTGCCAGCAGCGCCGGGACAGGGGGAGACGAGCAGTACTTC
NA,many,TRBV28,TRBJ1-5,CASSLSDRPNQPQHF,TGTGCCAGCAGTTTATCGGACAGACCTAATCAGCCCCAGCATTTT
TRBD2,many,TRBV6-1,TRBJ2-7,CASRIVAGAPAREQYF,TGTGCCAGCAGGATTGTAGCGGGGGCCCCCGCGAGGGAGCAGTACTTC
NA,many,TRBV28,TRBJ1-1,CASIKWGSYTEAFF,TGTGCCAGCATCAAATGGGGCTCCTACACTGAAGCTTTCTTT
NA,NA,TRBV5-5,TRBJ1-1,CASSLIPPELGTEAFF,TGTGCCAGCAGCTTGATTCCCCCTGAGCTTGGCACTGAAGCTTTCTTT
NA,many,TRBV30,TRBJ1-1,CACPYSQGTEAFF,TGTGCCTGCCCCTACTCACAGGGAACTGAAGCTTTCTTT
NA,few,TRBV6-1,TRBJ2-7,CASRNGGEQYF,TGTGCCAGCAGAAACGGGGGCGAGCAGTACTTC